A single sample gave rise to the 17 T cell receptor beta chains below, sequenced in a study of PD-1 blockade in classical Hodgkin lymphoma. In every patient, relapse followed autologous stem cell transplantation, while exposure to brentuximab vedotin differed. The data were produced by immunoSEQ multiplex PCR, yet TCRdb's version contains in-frame clones alone and is incomplete. Found here are about 100,000 clones, around 89% of them singletons; the top ten hold less than 20%. Sample: peripheral blood mononuclear cells (PBMCs), taken before the second cycle of nivolumab. The receptors come from a human donor with classical Hodgkin lymphoma.

The chain recombines TRBV11-3 with TRBJ2-1; 7 bases are shared with TRBD2. With 1 base clipped from V and 5 bases from J, the junction kept 8 bases outside the gene matches. Germline V gene lookup returns CDR1 SGHNT and CDR2 YENEEA. The CDR3 has 16 amino acids. CDR3 nucleotide sequence: TGTGCCAGCAGCTTAGTGGGGCAGGGAGGGCACAATGAGCAGTTCTTC. The encoded protein is CASSLVGQGGHNEQFF.

This chain links TRBV29-1 with TRBJ1-5; no definite D call. Trimming removed 7 bases from V and 0 bases from J, with 13 bases in between. This CDR3 has 14 amino acids. CDR1 is SQVTM, CDR2 ANQGSEA, per germline. This CDR3 is CSATGDSSNQPQHF. The CDR3 region has the DNA TGCAGCGCTACCGGAGATTCTAGCAATCAGCCCCAGCATTTT.

V is TRBV6-1 and J is TRBJ2-3, with D perhaps TRBD1 (5 bases). Germline CDR1 MNHNS, CDR2 SASEGT. V was pared by 4 bases and J by 4 bases, with 9 bases between. The CDR3 is 13 residues long. The CDR3 coding sequence is TGTGCCAGCAGTGCTGGCAGGGCAGATACGCAGTATTTT. Translating gives CASSAGRADTQYF.

J is TRBJ2-2 and V is TRBV7-9; D gene ambiguous. Germline CDR1 reads SEHNR; CDR2 reads FQNEAQ (reference sequence). Between the trimmed V and J ends, which lost 1 base and 3 bases, there was a span of 12 bases. The CDR3 covers 16 residues. The DNA of the CDR3 is TGTGCCAGCAGCTTAGGAGTGGGGAAATACACCGGGGAGCTGTTTTTT. Protein product: CASSLGVGKYTGELFF.

CDR3 DNA: TGTGCCAGCAGCTTAGGGGGCAGGGGCTACGAGCAGTACTTC. Translating gives CASSLGGRGYEQYF. This chain joins TRBV7-9 and TRBJ2-7; the D gene is possibly TRBD1 (6 bases). This CDR3 region has 14 residues. In germline, CDR1 is SEHNR, CDR2 FQNEAQ (reference sequence). V shed 1 base and J shed 3 bases, with 10 bases lying between them.

Only a few counts were recorded for this clone. This chain joins TRBV7-9 and TRBJ2-1, with D perhaps TRBD2 (6 bases). CDR1 is SEHNR and CDR2 is FQNEAQ in the germline V gene (reference sequence). The CDR3 covers 14 residues. Trimming pared 11 bases from V and 1 base from J, leaving 15 bases between. CDR3 coding DNA: TGTGCCGACAGCGGGCCCAATTCCTACAATGAGCAGTTCTTC. Translating it yields CADSGPNSYNEQFF.

The sample holds one count of this clone. The chain's CDR3 is CASRATGGSGNTIYF. CDR3 DNA: TGTGCCAGCAGAGCGACGGGAGGCTCTGGAAACACCATATATTTT. This rearrangement joins TRBV27 to TRBJ1-3; D gene unclear. This CDR3 spans 15 amino acids. Trimming shortened V by 6 bases and J by 0 bases, and 12 bases separated the two germline ends. In germline, CDR1 is MNHEY, CDR2 SMNVEV (reference sequence).

CDR3 in amino acids: CASTPSGANVLTF. The CDR3 DNA sequence: TGTGCCAGCACCCCATCCGGGGCCAACGTCCTGACTTTC. This rearrangement joins TRBV6-5 to TRBJ2-6; D gene unclear. The V gene's germline CDR1 is MNHEY and CDR2 SVGAGI. With 7 bases removed from V and 4 bases from J, the gap between germline ends came to 8 bases. The CDR3 is 13 residues long.

This clone was counted only a few times. The chain joins TRBV9 to TRBJ1-3; perhaps TRBD1 as D (5 bases). With 4 bases removed from V and 4 bases from J, the gap between germline ends came to 9 bases. The CDR3 is 13 residues long. In germline, CDR1 is SGDLS, CDR2 YYNGEE. CDR3 DNA: TGTGCCAGCAGCCCGGGGGAGGGAAACACCATATATTTT. Translating gives CASSPGEGNTIYF.

The chain joins TRBV6-5 to TRBJ2-3; D call uncertain. Germline CDR1 reads MNHEY; CDR2 reads SVGAGI. Trimming shortened V by 0 bases and J by 1 base, and 8 bases separated the two germline ends. This CDR3 spans 15 amino acids. The DNA of the CDR3 is TGTGCCAGCAGTTACTCCGGCGCGCGCACAGATACGCAGTATTTT. Translated: CASSYSGARTDTQYF.

J is TRBJ2-7 and V is TRBV6-1; 12 bases match TRBD2. This CDR3 contains 16 residues. The germline gives CDR1 MNHNS, CDR2 SASEGT. The ends lost 4 bases at V and 2 bases at J; junction bases unmatched: 6. The CDR3 DNA reads TGTGCCAGCAGTGGTTGGCCTAGCGGGAGGGCCTACGAGCAGTACTTC. Translated: CASSGWPSGRAYEQYF.

CDR3 loop: CASSRTRSSYNEQFF. CDR3 nucleotide sequence: TGTGCCAGCAGCCGAACAAGAAGCTCCTACAATGAGCAGTTCTTC. The chain uses TRBV6-5 and TRBJ2-1; no reliable D call. CDR1 and CDR2 from the germline V gene are MNHEY and SVGAGI. The CDR3 covers 15 residues. Trimming pared 6 bases from V and 0 bases from J, leaving 12 bases between.

V is TRBV10-3 and J is TRBJ1-1; 12 nucleotides line up with TRBD1. J lost 8 bases, V lost 11 bases, and 12 bases had no gene match. The CDR3 spans 14 residues. Germline CDR1 ENHRY, CDR2 SYGVKD. The CDR3 loop reads CASQPGQGAQEAFF. The CDR3 coding sequence is TGTGCCTCCCAGCCGGGACAGGGGGCTCAAGAAGCTTTCTTT.

The chain is built from TRBV19 and TRBJ2-2, with TRBD2 identical over 7 bases. Germline-derived CDR1 and CDR2 are LNHDA and SQIVND (reference sequence). Trimming at V came to 4 bases and at J to 6 bases, leaving 8 bases not matched to a gene. CDR3 length: 15 residues. CDR3 nucleotide sequence: TGTGCCAGTAGTAGCTCCGGGACTAACCCCGGGGAGCTGTTTTTT. It encodes CASSSSGTNPGELFF.

This chain links TRBV19 with TRBJ2-1; TRBD2 aligns across 9 bases. Germline trimming cut 0 bases from V and 3 bases from J; bases unmatched to any gene: 21. In germline, CDR1 is LNHDA, CDR2 SQIVND (reference sequence). This CDR3 is 22 amino acids long. CDR3 loop: CASSIEFRGRKLAGAHYNEQFF. The DNA for the CDR3 is TGTGCCAGTAGTATAGAATTTCGGGGTCGGAAACTAGCGGGCGCGCACTACAATGAGCAGTTCTTC. The full variable domain, its missing parts supplied by reference TRBV19 and TRBJ2-1, is DGGITQSPKYLFRKEGQNVTLSCEQNLNHDAMYWYRQDPGQGLRLIYYSQIVNDFQKGDIAEGYSVSREKKESFPLTVTSAQKNPTAFYLCASSIEFRGRKLAGAHYNEQFFGPGTRLTVL.

This sequence joins TRBV28 and TRBJ1-5, with 9 bases that match TRBD1. Germline assignment: CDR1 MDHEN and CDR2 SYDVKM. There are 18 residues in the CDR3. V lost 2 bases, J lost 4 bases, and 12 bases stayed unmatched. The CDR3 DNA follows: TGTGCCAGCAGTTTACCGGGGGCATGGGACAGGGATAATCAGCCCCAGCATTTT. Translation: CASSLPGAWDRDNQPQHF. The full variable domain, rest sourced from reference TRBV28 and TRBJ1-5, is DVKVTQSSRYLVKRTGEKVFLECVQDMDHENMFWYRQDPGLGLRLIYFSYDVKMKEKGDIPEGYSVSREKKERFSLILESASTNQTSMYLCASSLPGAWDRDNQPQHFGDGTRLSIL.

This chain joins TRBV4-2 and TRBJ1-1; 7 nucleotides align to TRBD1. The CDR3 is made up of 15 amino acids. V lost 3 bases, J lost 2 bases, and 6 bases stayed unmatched. Per the germline V gene, CDR1 is LGHNA and CDR2 is YNFKEQ. The CDR3 here is CASSHVGTANTEAFF. The CDR3 bases are TGTGCCAGCAGCCACGTCGGGACAGCTAACACTGAAGCTTTCTTT.